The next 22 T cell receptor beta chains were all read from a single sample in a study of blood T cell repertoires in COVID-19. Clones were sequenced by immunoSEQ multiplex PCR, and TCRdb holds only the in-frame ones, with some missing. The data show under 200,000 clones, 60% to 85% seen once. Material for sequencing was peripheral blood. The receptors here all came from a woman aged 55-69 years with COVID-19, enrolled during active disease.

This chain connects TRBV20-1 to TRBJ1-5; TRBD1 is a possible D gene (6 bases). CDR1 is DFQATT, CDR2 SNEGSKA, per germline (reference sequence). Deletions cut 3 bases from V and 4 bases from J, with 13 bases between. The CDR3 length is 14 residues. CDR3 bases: TGCAGTGCTAGTTCCAACAGGGAAAATCAGCCCCAGCATTTT. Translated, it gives CSASSNRENQPQHF.

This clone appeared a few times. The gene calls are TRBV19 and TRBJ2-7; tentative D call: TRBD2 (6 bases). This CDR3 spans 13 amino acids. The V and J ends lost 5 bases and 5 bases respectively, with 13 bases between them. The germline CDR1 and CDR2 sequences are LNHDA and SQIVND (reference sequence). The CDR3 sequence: CASSGVGGNEQYF. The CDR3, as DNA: TGTGCCAGTAGTGGTGTGGGAGGTAACGAGCAGTACTTC.

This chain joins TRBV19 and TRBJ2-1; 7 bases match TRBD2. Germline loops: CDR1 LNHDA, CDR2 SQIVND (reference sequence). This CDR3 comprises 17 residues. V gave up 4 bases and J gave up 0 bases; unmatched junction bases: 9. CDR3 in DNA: TGTGCCAGTAGTAGGGGGGGGATAACAGACTCCTACAATGAGCAGTTCTTC. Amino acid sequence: CASSRGGITDSYNEQFF.

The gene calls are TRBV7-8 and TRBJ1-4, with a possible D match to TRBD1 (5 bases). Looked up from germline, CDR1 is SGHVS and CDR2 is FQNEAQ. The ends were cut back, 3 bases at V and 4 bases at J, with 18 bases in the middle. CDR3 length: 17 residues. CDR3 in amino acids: CASSFRASSSNNEKLFF. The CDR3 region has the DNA TGTGCCAGCAGCTTCAGGGCGTCCAGTTCCAATAATGAAAAACTGTTTTTT.

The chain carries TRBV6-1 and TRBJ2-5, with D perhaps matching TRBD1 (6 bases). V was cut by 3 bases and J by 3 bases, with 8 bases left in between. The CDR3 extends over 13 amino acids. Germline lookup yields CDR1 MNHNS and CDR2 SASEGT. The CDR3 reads CASSEYREETQYF. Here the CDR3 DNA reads TGTGCCAGCAGTGAGTACAGGGAAGAGACCCAGTACTTC.

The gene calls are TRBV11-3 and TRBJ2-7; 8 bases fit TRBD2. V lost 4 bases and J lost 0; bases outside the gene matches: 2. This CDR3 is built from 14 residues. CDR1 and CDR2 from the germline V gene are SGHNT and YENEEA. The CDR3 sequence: CASSSGGSSYEQYF. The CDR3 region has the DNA TGTGCCAGCAGCTCGGGGGGGAGCTCCTACGAGCAGTACTTC.

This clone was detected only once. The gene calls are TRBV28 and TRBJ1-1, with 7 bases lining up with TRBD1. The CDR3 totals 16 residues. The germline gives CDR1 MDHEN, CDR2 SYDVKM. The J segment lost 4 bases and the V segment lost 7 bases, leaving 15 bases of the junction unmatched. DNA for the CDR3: TGTGCCAGCAACCCGCACGAGGGGGCCGGGGGCACTGAAGCTTTCTTT. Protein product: CASNPHEGAGGTEAFF.

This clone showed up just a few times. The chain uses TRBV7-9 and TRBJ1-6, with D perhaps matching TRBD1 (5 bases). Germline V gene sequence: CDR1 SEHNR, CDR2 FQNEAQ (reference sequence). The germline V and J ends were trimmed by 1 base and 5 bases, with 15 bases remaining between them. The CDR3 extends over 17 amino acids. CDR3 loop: CASSLVSTARDNSPLHF. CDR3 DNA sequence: TGTGCCAGCAGCTTAGTTTCGACAGCACGGGATAATTCACCCCTCCACTTT. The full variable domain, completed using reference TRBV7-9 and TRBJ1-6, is DTGVSQNPRHKITKRGQNVTFRCDPISEHNRLYWYRQTLGQGPEFLTYFQNEAQLEKSRLLSDRFSAERPKGSFSTLEIQRTEQGDSAMYLCASSLVSTARDNSPLHFGNGTRLTVT.

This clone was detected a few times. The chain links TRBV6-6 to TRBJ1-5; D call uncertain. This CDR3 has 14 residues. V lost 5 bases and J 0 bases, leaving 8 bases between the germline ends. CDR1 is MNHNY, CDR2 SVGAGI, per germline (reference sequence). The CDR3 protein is CASSDTASNQPQHF. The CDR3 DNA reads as TGTGCCAGCAGTGATACAGCTAGCAATCAGCCCCAGCATTTT.

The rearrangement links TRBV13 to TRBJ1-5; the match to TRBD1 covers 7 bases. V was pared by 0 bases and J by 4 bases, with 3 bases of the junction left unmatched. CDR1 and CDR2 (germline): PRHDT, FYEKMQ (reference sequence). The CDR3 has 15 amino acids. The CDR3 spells CASSLGGTVNQPQHF. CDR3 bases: TGTGCCAGCAGCTTAGGAGGGACAGTAAATCAGCCCCAGCATTTT.

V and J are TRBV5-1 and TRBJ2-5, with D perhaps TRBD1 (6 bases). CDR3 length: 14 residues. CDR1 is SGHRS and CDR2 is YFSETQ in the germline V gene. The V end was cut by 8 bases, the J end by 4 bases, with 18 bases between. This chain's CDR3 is CASRIGTPRETQYF. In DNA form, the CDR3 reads TGCGCCAGTCGAATCGGGACACCGCGAGAGACCCAGTACTTC.

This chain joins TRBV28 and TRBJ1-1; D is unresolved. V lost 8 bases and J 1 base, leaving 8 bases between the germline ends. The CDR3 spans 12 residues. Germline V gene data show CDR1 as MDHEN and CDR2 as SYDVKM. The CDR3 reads CASSRANTEAFF. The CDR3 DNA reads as TGTGCCAGCTCGAGGGCGAACACTGAAGCTTTCTTT.

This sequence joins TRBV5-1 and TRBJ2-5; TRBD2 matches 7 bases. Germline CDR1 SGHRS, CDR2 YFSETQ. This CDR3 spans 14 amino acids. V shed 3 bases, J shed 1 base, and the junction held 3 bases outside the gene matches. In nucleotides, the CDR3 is TGCGCCAGCAGCTGGGGGGGAACCCAAGAGACCCAGTACTTC. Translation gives CASSWGGTQETQYF.

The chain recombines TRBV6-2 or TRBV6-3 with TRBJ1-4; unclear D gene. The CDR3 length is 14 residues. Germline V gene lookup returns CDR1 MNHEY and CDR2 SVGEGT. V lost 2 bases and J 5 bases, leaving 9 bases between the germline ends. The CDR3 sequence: CASSYGQRNEKLFF. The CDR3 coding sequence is TGTGCCAGCAGTTACGGTCAGCGCAATGAAAAACTGTTTTTT.

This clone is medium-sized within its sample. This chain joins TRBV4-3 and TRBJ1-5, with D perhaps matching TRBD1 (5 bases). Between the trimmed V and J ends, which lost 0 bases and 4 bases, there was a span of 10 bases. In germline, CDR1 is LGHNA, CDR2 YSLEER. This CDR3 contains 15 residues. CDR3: CASSQDRGRNQPQHF. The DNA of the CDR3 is TGCGCCAGCAGCCAAGATAGGGGAAGGAATCAGCCCCAGCATTTT.

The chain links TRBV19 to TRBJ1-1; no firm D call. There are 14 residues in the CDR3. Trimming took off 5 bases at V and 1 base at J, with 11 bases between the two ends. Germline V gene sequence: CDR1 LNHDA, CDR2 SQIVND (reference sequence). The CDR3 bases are TGTGCCAGTAGTGCTAGGCAGCCGAACACTGAAGCTTTCTTT. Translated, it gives CASSARQPNTEAFF.

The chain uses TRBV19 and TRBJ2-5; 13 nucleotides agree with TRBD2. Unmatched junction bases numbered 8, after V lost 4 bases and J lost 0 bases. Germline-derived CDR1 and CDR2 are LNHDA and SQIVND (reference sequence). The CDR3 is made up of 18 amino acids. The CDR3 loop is CASSKGTSGILNQETQYF. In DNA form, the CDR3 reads TGTGCCAGTAGTAAGGGGACTAGCGGGATCCTAAACCAAGAGACCCAGTACTTC.

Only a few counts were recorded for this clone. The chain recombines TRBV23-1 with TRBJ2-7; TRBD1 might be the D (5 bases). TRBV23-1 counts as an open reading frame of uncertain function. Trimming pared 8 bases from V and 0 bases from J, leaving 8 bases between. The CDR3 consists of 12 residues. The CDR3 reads CASSQGSYEQYV. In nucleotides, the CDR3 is TGCGCCAGCTCGCAGGGCTCCTACGAGCAGTACGTC.

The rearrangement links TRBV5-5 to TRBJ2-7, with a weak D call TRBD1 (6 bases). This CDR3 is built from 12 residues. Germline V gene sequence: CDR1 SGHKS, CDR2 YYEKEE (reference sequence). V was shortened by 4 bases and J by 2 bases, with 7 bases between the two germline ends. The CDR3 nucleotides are TGTGCCAGCAGCCGGACAGCCTACGAGCAGTACGTC. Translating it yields CASSRTAYEQYV.

CDR3 in amino acids: CASSASGSSTGETQYF. The DNA of the CDR3 is TGTGCCAGCAGCGCTAGCGGGAGTAGCACTGGGGAGACCCAGTACTTC. V usage is TRBV11-2 and J usage is TRBJ2-5; 10 bases are a match to TRBD2. Germline assignment: CDR1 SGHAT and CDR2 FQNNGV. This CDR3 is 16 amino acids long. The V and J ends lost 5 bases and 5 bases, in that order; junction bases with no gene match: 11.

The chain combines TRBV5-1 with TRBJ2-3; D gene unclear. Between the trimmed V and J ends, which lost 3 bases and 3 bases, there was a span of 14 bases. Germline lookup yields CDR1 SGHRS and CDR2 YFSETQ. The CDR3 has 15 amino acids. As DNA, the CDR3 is TGCGCCAGCAGCTCCTCACTATACAAAACAGATACGCAGTATTTT. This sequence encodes CASSSSLYKTDTQYF.

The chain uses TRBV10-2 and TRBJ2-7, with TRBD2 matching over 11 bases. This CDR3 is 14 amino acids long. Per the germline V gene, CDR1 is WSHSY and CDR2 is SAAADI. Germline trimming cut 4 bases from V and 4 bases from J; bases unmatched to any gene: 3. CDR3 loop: CASSGRLAGYEQYV. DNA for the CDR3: TGCGCCAGCAGTGGCAGACTAGCGGGGTACGAGCAGTACGTC.